This T cell receptor beta chain was sequenced in a study of T cells in Graves' hyperthyroidism and ophthalmopathy. General study points: Ophthalmopathy got predicted by the model a median about six months before its onset. In blood, most of the thyroid clonotypes expanded above 0.001 were also present.

Researchers amplified the TCR beta CDR3 regions from RNA transcripts. HTBI primers drove first-round RT-PCR of the TCR CDR3. Via MiXCR, TCRdb re-called the multiplex PCR reads, giving one row per CDR3 protein. The sample consists of roughly 550,000 distinct CDR3 sequences, around 16% of them appearing once. CDR1 and CDR2 from the germline V gene are SGDLS and YYNGEE. The CDR3 extends over 16 amino acids. V was pared by 0 bases and J by 11 bases, with 13 bases of the junction left unmatched. Each ophthalmopathy patient scored at least 3 on the Clinical Activity Score and at least 4 on NOSPECS grade, with duration under 3 months. This clonotype was detected only a few times. The antigen remains unidentified.

The receptor was isolated from a woman younger than 45 with Graves' ophthalmopathy. The sequenced sample consisted of blood. V is TRBV9 and J is TRBJ2-1; 8 nucleotides align to TRBD2. The CDR3 coding sequence is TGTGCCAGCAGCGTAGCGGCTAGCGGGTTTATTCAGAAGCAGTTCTTC. Protein product: CASSVAASGFIQKQFF.